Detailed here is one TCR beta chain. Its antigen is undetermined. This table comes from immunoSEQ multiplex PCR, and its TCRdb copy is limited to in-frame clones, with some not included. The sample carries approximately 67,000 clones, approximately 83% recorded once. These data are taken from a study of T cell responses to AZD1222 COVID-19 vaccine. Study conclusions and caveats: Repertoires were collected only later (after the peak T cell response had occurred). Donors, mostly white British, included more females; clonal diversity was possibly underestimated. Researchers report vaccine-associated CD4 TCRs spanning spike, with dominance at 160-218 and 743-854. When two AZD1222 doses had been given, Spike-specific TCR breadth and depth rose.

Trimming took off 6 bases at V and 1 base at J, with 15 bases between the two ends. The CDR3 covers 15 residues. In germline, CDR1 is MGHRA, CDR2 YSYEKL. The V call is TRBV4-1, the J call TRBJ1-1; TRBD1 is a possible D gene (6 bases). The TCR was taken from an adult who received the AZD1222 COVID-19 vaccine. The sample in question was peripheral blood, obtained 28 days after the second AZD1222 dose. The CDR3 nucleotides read TGCGCCAGCAGGTCACCCGGACAGAAGAACACTGAAGCTTTCTTT. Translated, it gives CASRSPGQKNTEAFF.